The next 10 T cell receptor beta chains were all read from a single sample in a study of shared clonotypes between healthy human individuals. Naive CD8 populations comprised CD45RO-negative cells positively selected for CCR7, excluding terminally differentiated effector memory CD45RA+ cells. Only in-frame clones appear in the TCRdb table, and some are missing; sequencing was by immunoSEQ multiplex PCR. This table has about 2,100,000 clones, more than 85% appearing once. Sample: naive CD8+ T cells from PBMCs. These TCRs come from a man younger than 35 in good health. Some clones in this sample may be carry-over from other donors' samples.

V usage is TRBV6-1 and J usage is TRBJ2-2, with 10 bases lining up with TRBD2. V shed 3 bases, J shed 6 bases, and the junction held 10 bases outside the gene matches. Germline assignment: CDR1 MNHNS and CDR2 SASEGT. The CDR3 totals 17 residues. CDR3 coding DNA: TGTGCCAGCAGTGAGTGGGGGCTAGCGGGAGTAGCCGGGGAGCTGTTTTTT. Amino acid sequence: CASSEWGLAGVAGELFF.

J is TRBJ2-7 and V is TRBV2; D is possibly TRBD1 (5 bases). Germline V lookup: CDR1 SNHLY, CDR2 FYNNEI. V dropped 3 bases and J dropped 8 bases, with 17 bases sitting between them. The CDR3 consists of 14 residues. In nucleotides, the CDR3 is TGTGCCAGCAGTGAGACAAGGAACAGGTTACAGCAGTACTTC. It translates to CASSETRNRLQQYF. Using reference TRBV2 and TRBJ2-7 for the parts outside the CDR3, the full variable domain is EPEVTQTPSHQVTQMGQEVILRCVPISNHLYFYWYRQILGQKVEFLVSFYNNEISEKSEIFDDQFSVERPDGSNFTLKIRSTKLEDSAMYFCASSETRNRLQQYFGPGTRLTVT.

The chain couples TRBV9 to TRBJ1-2; 7 positions agree with TRBD1. The CDR3 extends over 14 amino acids. The germline gives CDR1 SGDLS, CDR2 YYNGEE. Losses at the gene ends were 3 bases for V and 4 bases for J; bases not matched to a gene: 6. CDR3 loop: CASSAYGTVYGYTF. CDR3 DNA: TGTGCCAGCAGCGCTTACGGGACAGTCTATGGCTACACCTTC.

The chain combines TRBV18 with TRBJ1-5; perhaps TRBD1 as D (5 bases). From germline, CDR1 is KGHSH and CDR2 LQKENI. V was pared by 1 base and J by 2 bases, with 9 bases between. The CDR3 loop spans 15 amino acids. The CDR3: CASSPRRVGNQPQHF. The CDR3, as DNA: TGTGCCAGCTCACCACGCAGGGTGGGCAATCAGCCCCAGCATTTT.

The CDR3 protein is CASSQVNSYGYTF. CDR3 coding DNA: TGCGCCAGCAGCCAAGTAAACAGCTATGGCTACACCTTC. The rearrangement joins TRBV4-1 to TRBJ1-2, with no clear D. V lost 1 base to trimming and J lost 4 bases, with 7 bases between them. Germline CDR1 and CDR2: MGHRA and YSYEKL. The CDR3 sequence is 13 residues long.

This rearrangement joins TRBV5-6 to TRBJ2-1, with 9 bases lining up with TRBD2. Germline V gene data show CDR1 as SGHDT and CDR2 as YYEEEE. This CDR3 has 15 residues. V shed 4 bases, J shed 3 bases, and the junction held 5 bases outside the gene matches. The CDR3 DNA reads TGTGCCAGCAGCCTAGCGGGAACCTTCTACAATGAGCAGTTCTTC. This translates into CASSLAGTFYNEQFF.

In the case of this clone: The sample holds other DNA sequences that translate to the same CDR3. The chain links TRBV9 to TRBJ1-5; the D gene is possibly TRBD1 (5 bases). Trimming removed 3 bases at V and 3 bases at J, with 13 bases between. The CDR3 spans 15 residues. Germline V gene sequence: CDR1 SGDLS, CDR2 YYNGEE. In DNA, the CDR3 is TGTGCCAGCAGCGCCGGGGGAGGTTCCAATCAGCCCCAGCATTTT. Protein product: CASSAGGGSNQPQHF.

The chain links TRBV28 to TRBJ1-3; no definite D call. This CDR3 is built from 15 residues. Germline CDR1 MDHEN, CDR2 SYDVKM. Trimming shortened V by 7 bases and J by 0 bases, and 13 bases separated the two germline ends. CDR3 nucleotides: TGTGCCAGCACCCAGGACTATAGCTCTGGAAACACCATATATTTT. This encodes CASTQDYSSGNTIYF.

The J gene is TRBJ1-1, the V gene TRBV5-1; tentative D call: TRBD1 (5 bases). V shed 1 base and J shed 1 base, with 14 bases lying between them. In germline, CDR1 is SGHRS, CDR2 YFSETQ. The CDR3 has 16 amino acids. The CDR3: CASSLPAGLGNTEAFF. DNA of the CDR3: TGCGCCAGCAGCTTGCCTGCAGGGCTGGGGAACACTGAAGCTTTCTTT.

The V gene is TRBV4-3, the J gene TRBJ1-2, with unresolved D. This CDR3 is 14 amino acids long. The germline V and J ends were trimmed by 0 bases and 2 bases, with 7 bases remaining between them. Germline loops: CDR1 LGHNA, CDR2 YSLEER. The CDR3 DNA sequence: TGCGCCAGCAGCCAAGAATACAGAAACTATGGCTACACCTTC. Encoded protein: CASSQEYRNYGYTF.